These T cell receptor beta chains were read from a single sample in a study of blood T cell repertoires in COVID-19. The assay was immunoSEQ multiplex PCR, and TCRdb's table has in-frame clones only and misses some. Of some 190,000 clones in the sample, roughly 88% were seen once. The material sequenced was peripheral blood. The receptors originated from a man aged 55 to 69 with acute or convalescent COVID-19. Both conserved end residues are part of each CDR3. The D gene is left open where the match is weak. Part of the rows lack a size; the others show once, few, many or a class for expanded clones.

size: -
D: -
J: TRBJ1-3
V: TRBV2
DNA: TGTGCCAGCAGTGCCGAGGTTTTTGGAAACACCATATATTTT
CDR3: CASSAEVFGNTIYF

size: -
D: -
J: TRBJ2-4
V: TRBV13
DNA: TGTGCCAGCAGCAGTTCAGAGGTTGGTTGGCTGGACATTCAGTACTTC
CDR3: CASSSSEVGWLDIQYF

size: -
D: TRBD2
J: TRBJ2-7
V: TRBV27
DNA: TGTGCCACGGCGGGACTAGCGGGAGAGCAGTACTTC
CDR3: CATAGLAGEQYF

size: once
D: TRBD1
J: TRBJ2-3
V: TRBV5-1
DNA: TGCGCCAGCAGCTTGGGGACAGGGTCAGATACGCAGTATTTT
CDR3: CASSLGTGSDTQYF

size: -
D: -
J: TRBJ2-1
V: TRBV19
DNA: TGTGCCAGTAGTTTAAATTCTTATTCAGGCGAGCAGTTCTTC
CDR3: CASSLNSYSGEQFF

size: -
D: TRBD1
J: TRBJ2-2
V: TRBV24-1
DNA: TGTGCCACCAGTGCCCGACAGGGGATGAACACCGGGGAGCTGTTTTTT
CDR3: CATSARQGMNTGELFF

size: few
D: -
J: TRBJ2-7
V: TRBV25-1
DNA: TGTGCCAGCAGTGAGCAGTACGAGCAGTACTTC
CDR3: CASSEQYEQYF

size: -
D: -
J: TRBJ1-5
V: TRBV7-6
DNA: TGTGCCAGCAGCTTGCGTAGCAATCAGCCCCAGCATTTT
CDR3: CASSLRSNQPQHF

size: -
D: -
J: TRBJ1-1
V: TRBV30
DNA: TGTGCCTGGAGCTTTATGTACACTGAAGCTTTCTTT
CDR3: CAWSFMYTEAFF

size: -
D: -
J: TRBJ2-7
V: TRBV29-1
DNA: TGCAGCGTTGGGGGGGTTAACTACGAGCAGTACTTC
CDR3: CSVGGVNYEQYF

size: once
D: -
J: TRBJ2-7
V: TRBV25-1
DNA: TGTGCCAGCAGTGAGAGATCCTACGAGCAGTACTTC
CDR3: CASSERSYEQYF

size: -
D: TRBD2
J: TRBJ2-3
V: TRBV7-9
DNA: TGTGCCAGCAGCCGCGGGGGAGATACGCAGTATTTT
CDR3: CASSRGGDTQYF

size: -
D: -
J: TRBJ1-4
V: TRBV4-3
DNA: TGCGCCAGCAGCCAACGCGGCCTCGGCGTTGAAAAACTGTTTTTT
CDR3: CASSQRGLGVEKLFF

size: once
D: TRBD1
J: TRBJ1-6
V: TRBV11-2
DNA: TGTGCCAGCAGCCAAGACAGGGGCTCACCCCTCCACTTT
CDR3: CASSQDRGSPLHF

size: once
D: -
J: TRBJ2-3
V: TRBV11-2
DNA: TGTGCCAGCAGCTTAACAGGGAGCGCAGATACGCAGTATTTT
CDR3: CASSLTGSADTQYF

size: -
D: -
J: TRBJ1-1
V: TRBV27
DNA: TGTGCCAGCAGCCCGGGATTCATGAACACTGAAGCTTTCTTT
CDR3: CASSPGFMNTEAFF

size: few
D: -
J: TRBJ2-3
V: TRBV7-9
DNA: TGTGCCAGCAGCGGCGGATCAGGGAGGTGGTCCCAAGATACGCAGTATTTT
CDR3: CASSGGSGRWSQDTQYF

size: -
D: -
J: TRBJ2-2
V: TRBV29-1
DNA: TGCAGCGTTGATCGCCAGGGGAACACCGGGGAGCTGTTTTTT
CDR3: CSVDRQGNTGELFF

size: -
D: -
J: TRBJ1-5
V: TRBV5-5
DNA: TGTGCCAGCAGCTTGGACGGACTCTTCAATCAGCCCCAGCATTTT
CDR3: CASSLDGLFNQPQHF

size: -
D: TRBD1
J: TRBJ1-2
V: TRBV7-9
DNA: TGTGCCAGCAGCACACTAGACAGGGGCGGCTACACCTTC
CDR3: CASSTLDRGGYTF

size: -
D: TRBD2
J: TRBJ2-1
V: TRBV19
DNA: TGTGCCACCACAACTAGCGGGAGTAGGAATGAGCAGTTCTTC
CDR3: CATTTSGSRNEQFF

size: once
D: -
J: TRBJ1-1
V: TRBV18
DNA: TGTGCCAGCTCACCAACAGGGCTGAACACTGAAGCTTTCTTT
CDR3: CASSPTGLNTEAFF

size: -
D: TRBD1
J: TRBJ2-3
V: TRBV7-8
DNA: TGTGCCAGCAGCAGCCGGGACAGGGGTACAGATACGCAGTATTTT
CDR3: CASSSRDRGTDTQYF

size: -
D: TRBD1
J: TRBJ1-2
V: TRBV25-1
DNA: TGTGCCACCCTAGGGGGGACAGGGGGTATGGGCTACACCTTC
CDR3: CATLGGTGGMGYTF

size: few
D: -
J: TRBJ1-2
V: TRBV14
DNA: TGTGCCAGCAGCCGAGATACAGGGTCGGGCGGCTACACCTTC
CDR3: CASSRDTGSGGYTF

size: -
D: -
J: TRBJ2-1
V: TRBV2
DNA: TGTGCCAGCAAGAGGGACTGGGACGCCAATGAGCAGTTCTTC
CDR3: CASKRDWDANEQFF

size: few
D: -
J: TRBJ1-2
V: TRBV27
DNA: TGTGCCAGCAGGGCAGAAAGACAGGAACCGACTAACTATGGCTACACCTTC
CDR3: CASRAERQEPTNYGYTF